A single sample is the source of the 10 T cell receptor beta chains below, sequenced in a study of OX40 agonist ivuxolimab in advanced cancers. Library construction relied on the immunoSEQ multiplex PCR assay. TCRdb took over this immuneACCESS table, retaining in-frame rearrangements with V and J assigned. Such tables are incomplete; in checked studies, under half of the missing clones stem from an unresolved V gene, and the remainder is unexplained. Counted in this sample were roughly 34,000 clones; about 76% of them appeared once. In total, the top ten clones hold nearly 20% of the sample. Here the sequenced sample was CD4+ or CD8+ T cells sorted from blood, taken in a trial of the OX40 agonist ivuxolimab. Source of these receptors: an adult with an advanced solid tumor such as melanoma, head and neck, liver or kidney cancer.

This chain joins TRBV4-3 and TRBJ1-6, with 8 bases that match TRBD1. Germline CDR1 reads LGHNA; CDR2 reads YSLEER. With V trimmed by 8 bases and J by 9 bases, 0 bases remained unmatched. The CDR3 contains 11 residues. The CDR3 nucleotides are TGCGCCAGCGGACAGGGTTCACCCCTCCACTTT. Translating gives CASGQGSPLHF.

The rearrangement joins TRBV7-2 to TRBJ1-4; weak D call: TRBD1 (5 bases). Germline V gene data show CDR1 as SGHTA and CDR2 as FQGNSA. This CDR3 comprises 15 residues. The V and J ends lost 0 bases and 7 bases respectively, with 12 bases between them. The CDR3 loop is CASSLARGLSEKLFF. The CDR3 nucleotides are TGTGCCAGCAGCTTAGCGCGGGGGTTAAGTGAAAAACTGTTTTTT.

The genes are TRBV28 and TRBJ1-5, with unresolved D. CDR3 length: 14 amino acids. The ends were cut back, 2 bases at V and 3 bases at J, with 8 bases in the middle. Germline V gene lookup returns CDR1 MDHEN and CDR2 SYDVKM. Here the CDR3 DNA reads TGTGCCAGCAGTTTAGGGGAATACAATCAGCCCCAGCATTTT. Protein product: CASSLGEYNQPQHF.

The V and J genes are TRBV5-1 and TRBJ2-3; D remains unclear. The CDR3 is made up of 13 amino acids. Trimming pared 4 bases from V and 6 bases from J, leaving 12 bases between. Looked up from germline, CDR1 is SGHRS and CDR2 is YFSETQ. The CDR3 loop is CASSREVGDTQYF. In DNA, the CDR3 is TGCGCCAGCAGCAGAGAGGTTGGCGATACGCAGTATTTT.

This clone was recorded once. This chain connects TRBV6-6 to TRBJ2-7; D is tentatively TRBD1 or TRBD2 (5 bases each). CDR1 and CDR2 (germline): MNHNY, SVGAGI (reference sequence). V shed 2 bases and J shed 3 bases, with 14 bases lying between them. This CDR3 is built from 15 residues. The CDR3 sequence: CASSYTISRGYEQYF. CDR3 bases: TGTGCCAGCAGTTACACCATTTCGAGGGGCTACGAGCAGTACTTC.

The V gene is TRBV30, the J gene TRBJ1-1; D may be TRBD1 (5 bases). V lost 3 bases, J lost 5 bases, and 13 bases lay in between. Germline CDR1 GTSNPN, CDR2 SVGIG (reference sequence). The CDR3 has 13 amino acids. The CDR3 DNA reads as TGTGCCTGGAGAGGCCCAGGGAGTACTGAAGCTTTCTTT. Protein: CAWRGPGSTEAFF.

V and J are TRBV19 and TRBJ2-6; D is undetermined. Germline V lookup: CDR1 LNHDA, CDR2 SQIVND (reference sequence). The CDR3 length is 17 residues. Trimming cost V 0 bases and J 0 bases, with 9 bases left between them. The CDR3 DNA reads TGTGCCAGTAGTATAGACCTCGTTTCCTCTGGGGCCAACGTCCTGACTTTC. It yields the protein CASSIDLVSSGANVLTF.

This clone has just a few counts. The genes are TRBV7-8 and TRBJ1-5; D gene uncertain. Between the trimmed V and J ends, which lost 9 bases and 5 bases, there was a span of 5 bases. The V gene's germline CDR1 is SGHVS and CDR2 FQNEAQ. CDR3 length: 10 residues. The CDR3 DNA reads as TGTGCCAGGGAGGATCAGCCCCAGCATTTT. This encodes CAREDQPQHF.

The chain recombines TRBV6-1 with TRBJ1-1; 9 bases are shared with TRBD1. Germline V gene sequence: CDR1 MNHNS, CDR2 SASEGT. V lost 6 bases to trimming and J lost 5 bases; unmatched junction nucleotides: 10. The CDR3 extends over 15 amino acids. CDR3 in DNA: TGTGCCAGCAGGACCGGACAGGGGAGGAGGACTGAAGCTTTCTTT. This encodes CASRTGQGRRTEAFF.

This chain links TRBV19 with TRBJ1-3; D call uncertain. The length of the CDR3 is 13 residues. Between the trimmed V and J ends, which lost 6 bases and 0 bases, there was a span of 6 bases. Germline V gives CDR1 LNHDA, CDR2 SQIVND (reference sequence). The CDR3 here is CASRQNSGNTIYF. CDR3 coding DNA: TGTGCCAGTAGGCAGAACTCTGGAAACACCATATATTTT.